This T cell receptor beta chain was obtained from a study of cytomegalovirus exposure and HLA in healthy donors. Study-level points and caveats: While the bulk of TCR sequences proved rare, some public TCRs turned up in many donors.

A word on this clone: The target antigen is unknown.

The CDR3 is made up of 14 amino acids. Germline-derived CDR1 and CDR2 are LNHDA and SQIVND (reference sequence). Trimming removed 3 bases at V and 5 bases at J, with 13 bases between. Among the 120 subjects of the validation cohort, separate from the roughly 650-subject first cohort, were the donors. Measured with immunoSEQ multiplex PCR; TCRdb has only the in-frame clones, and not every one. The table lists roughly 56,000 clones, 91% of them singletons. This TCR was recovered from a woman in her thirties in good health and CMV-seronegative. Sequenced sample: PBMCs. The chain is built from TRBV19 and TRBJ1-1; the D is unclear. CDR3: CASSIGQFRTEAFF. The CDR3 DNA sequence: TGTGCCAGTAGTATCGGTCAGTTCAGGACTGAAGCTTTCTTT.